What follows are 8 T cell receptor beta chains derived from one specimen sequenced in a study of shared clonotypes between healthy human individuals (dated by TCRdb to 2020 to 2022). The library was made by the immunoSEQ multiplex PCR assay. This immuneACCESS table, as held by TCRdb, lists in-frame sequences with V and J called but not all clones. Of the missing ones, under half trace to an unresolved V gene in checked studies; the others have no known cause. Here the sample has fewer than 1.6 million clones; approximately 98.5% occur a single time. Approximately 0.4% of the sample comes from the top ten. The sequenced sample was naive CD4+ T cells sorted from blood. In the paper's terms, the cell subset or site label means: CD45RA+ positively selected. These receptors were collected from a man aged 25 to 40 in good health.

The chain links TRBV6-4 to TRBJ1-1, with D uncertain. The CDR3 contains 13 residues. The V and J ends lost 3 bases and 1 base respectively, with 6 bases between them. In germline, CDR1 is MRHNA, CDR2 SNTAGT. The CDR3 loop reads CASSDGPNTEAFF. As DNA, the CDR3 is TGTGCCAGCAGTGATGGGCCGAACACTGAAGCTTTCTTT.

This CDR3 reads CASSLRSGTAEQYF. Written as DNA, the CDR3 is TGTGCCAGCAGCTTAAGGTCCGGGACAGCCGAGCAGTACTTC. The chain carries TRBV7-2 and TRBJ2-7; the match to TRBD1 covers 7 bases. Looked up from germline, CDR1 is SGHTA and CDR2 is FQGNSA. The CDR3 runs to 14 residues. The ends lost 2 bases at V and 6 bases at J; junction bases unmatched: 7.

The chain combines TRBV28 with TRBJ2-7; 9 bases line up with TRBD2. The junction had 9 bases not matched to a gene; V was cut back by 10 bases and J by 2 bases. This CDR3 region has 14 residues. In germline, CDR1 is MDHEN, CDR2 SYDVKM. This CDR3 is CATVREREAYEQYF. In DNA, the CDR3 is TGTGCCACCGTAAGAGAGCGGGAGGCCTACGAGCAGTACTTC.

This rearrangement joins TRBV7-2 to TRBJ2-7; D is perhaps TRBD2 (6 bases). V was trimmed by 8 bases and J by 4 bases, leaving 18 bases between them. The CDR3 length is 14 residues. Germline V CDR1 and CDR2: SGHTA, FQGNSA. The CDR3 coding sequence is TGTGCCAGCTCTGCGGGACCCAAAGTATACGAGCAGTACTTC. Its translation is CASSAGPKVYEQYF.

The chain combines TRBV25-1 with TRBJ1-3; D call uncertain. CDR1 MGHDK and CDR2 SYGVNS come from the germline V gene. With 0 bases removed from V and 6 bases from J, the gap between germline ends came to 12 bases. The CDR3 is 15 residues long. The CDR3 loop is CASSEYSPGKNTIYF. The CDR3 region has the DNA TGTGCCAGCAGTGAATATTCCCCGGGCAAAAACACCATATATTTT.

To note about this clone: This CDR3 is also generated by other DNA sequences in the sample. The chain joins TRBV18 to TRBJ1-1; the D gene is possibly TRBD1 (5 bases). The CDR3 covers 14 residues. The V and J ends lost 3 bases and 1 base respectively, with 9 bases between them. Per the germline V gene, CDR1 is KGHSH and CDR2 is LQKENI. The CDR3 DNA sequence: TGTGCCAGCTCACCGGGACGCAGGAACACTGAAGCTTTCTTT. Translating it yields CASSPGRRNTEAFF.

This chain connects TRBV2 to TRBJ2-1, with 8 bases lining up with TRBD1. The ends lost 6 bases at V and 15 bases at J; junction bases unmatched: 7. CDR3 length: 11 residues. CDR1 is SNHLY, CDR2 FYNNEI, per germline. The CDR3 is CASSSGQGTFF. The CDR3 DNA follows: TGTGCCAGCAGCTCCGGACAGGGCACGTTCTTC. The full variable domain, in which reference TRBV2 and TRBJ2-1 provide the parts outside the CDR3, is EPEVTQTPSHQVTQMGQEVILRCVPISNHLYFYWYRQILGQKVEFLVSFYNNEISEKSEIFDDQFSVERPDGSNFTLKIRSTKLEDSAMYFCASSSGQGTFFGPGTRLTVL.

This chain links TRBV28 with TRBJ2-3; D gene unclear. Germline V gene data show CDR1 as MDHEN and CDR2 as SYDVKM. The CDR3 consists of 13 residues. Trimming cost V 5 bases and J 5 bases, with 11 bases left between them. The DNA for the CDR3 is TGTGCCAGCAGTACAACCTGGAGAGATACGCAGTATTTT. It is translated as CASSTTWRDTQYF. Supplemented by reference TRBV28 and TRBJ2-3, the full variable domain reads DVKVTQSSRYLVKRTGEKVFLECVQDMDHENMFWYRQDPGLGLRLIYFSYDVKMKEKGDIPEGYSVSREKKERFSLILESASTNQTSMYLCASSTTWRDTQYFGPGTRLTVL.